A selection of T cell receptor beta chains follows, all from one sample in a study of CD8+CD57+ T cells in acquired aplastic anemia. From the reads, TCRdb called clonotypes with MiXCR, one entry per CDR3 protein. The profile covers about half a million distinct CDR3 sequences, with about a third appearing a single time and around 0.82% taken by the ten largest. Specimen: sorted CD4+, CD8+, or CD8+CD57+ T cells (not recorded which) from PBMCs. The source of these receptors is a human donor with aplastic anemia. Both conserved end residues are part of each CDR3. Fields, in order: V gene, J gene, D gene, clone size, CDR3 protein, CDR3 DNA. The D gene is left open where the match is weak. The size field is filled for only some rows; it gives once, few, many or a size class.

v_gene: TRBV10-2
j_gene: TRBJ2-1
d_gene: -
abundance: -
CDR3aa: CASDSSAGSSYNEQFF
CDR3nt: TGCGCCAGCGATTCGTCGGCGGGGAGCTCCTACAATGAGCAGTTCTTC

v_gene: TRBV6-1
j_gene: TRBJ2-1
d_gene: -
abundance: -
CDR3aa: CASNPGEVEQFF
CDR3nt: TGTGCCAGCAACCCCGGGGAAGTGGAGCAGTTCTTC

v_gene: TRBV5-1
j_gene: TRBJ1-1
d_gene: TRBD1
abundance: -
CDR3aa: CASSWGDRDESEAFF
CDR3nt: TGCGCCAGCAGCTGGGGGGACAGGGATGAATCTGAAGCTTTCTTT

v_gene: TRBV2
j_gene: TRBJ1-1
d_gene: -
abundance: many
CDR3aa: CASRPTGLDTEAFF
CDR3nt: TGTGCCAGCAGGCCGACAGGCTTGGACACTGAAGCTTTCTTT

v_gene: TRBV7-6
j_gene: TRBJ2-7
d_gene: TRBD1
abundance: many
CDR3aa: CASSSGTGGYEQYF
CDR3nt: TGTGCCAGCAGCTCGGGGACAGGCGGCTACGAGCAGTACTTC

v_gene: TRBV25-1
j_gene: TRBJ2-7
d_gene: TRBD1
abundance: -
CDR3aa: CASSSSTGKRPYEQYF
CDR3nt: TGTGCCAGTAGTTCTTCGACAGGGAAGAGGCCCTACGAGCAGTACTTC

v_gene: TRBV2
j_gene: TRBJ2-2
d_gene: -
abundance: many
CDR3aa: CATSDSLMGVGELFF
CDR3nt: TGTGCCACCTCGGACTCGCTGATGGGTGTCGGGGAGCTGTTTTTT

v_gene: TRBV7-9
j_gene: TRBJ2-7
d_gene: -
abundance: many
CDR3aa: CASSTDRQDQQYF
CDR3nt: TGTGCCAGCAGCACCGATAGACAGGACCAGCAGTACTTC

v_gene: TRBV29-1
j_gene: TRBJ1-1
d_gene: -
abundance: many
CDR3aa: CSATEGGQTEAFF
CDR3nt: TGCAGCGCGACAGAGGGGGGGCAGACTGAAGCTTTCTTT

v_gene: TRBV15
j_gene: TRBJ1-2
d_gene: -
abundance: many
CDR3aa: CATSRVDMNYGYTF
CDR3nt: TGTGCCACCAGCAGAGTTGACATGAACTATGGCTACACCTTC

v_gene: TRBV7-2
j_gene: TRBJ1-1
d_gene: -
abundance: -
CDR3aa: CASSLGVRTEAFF
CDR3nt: TGTGCCAGCAGCCTAGGGGTCCGAACTGAAGCTTTCTTT

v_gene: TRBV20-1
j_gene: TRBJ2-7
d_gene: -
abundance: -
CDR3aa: CSARERGWEQYF
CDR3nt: TGCAGTGCTAGAGAGCGTGGTTGGGAGCAGTACTTC

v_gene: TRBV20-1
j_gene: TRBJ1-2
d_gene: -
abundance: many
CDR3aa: CSASNEGTGYGYTF
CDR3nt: TGCAGTGCTAGTAACGAGGGGACTGGCTATGGCTACACCTTC

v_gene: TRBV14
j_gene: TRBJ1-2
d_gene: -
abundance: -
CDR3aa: CASSTLGGGRYGYTF
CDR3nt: TGTGCCAGCTCTACCTTGGGAGGCGGACGGTATGGCTACACCTTC

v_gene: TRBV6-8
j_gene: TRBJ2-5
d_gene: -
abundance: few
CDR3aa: CASSYRAQYF
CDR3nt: TGTGCCAGCAGTTACCGGGCCCAGTACTTC

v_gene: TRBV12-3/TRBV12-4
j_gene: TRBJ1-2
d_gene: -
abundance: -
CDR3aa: CASSRFDSYSYTF
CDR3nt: TGTGCCAGCAGCAGATTTGACAGCTATAGCTACACCTTC

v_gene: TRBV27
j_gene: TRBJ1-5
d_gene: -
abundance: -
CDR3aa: CASSPSSLWQPQHF
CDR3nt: TGTGCCAGCAGTCCCTCTAGCCTGTGGCAGCCCCAGCATTTT

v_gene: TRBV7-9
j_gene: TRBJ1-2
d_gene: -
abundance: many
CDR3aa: CASARHPNVYGYTF
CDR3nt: TGTGCCAGCGCGAGACACCCGAACGTCTATGGCTACACCTTC

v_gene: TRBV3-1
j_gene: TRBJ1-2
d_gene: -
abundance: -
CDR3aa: CASSQDSVTYGYTF
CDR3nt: TGTGCCAGCAGCCAAGATTCGGTTACCTATGGCTACACCTTC

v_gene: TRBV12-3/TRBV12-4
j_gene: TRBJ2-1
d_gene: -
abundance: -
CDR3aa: CASSPSYQQFF
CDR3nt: TGTGCCAGCAGTCCTAGCTACCAGCAGTTCTTC

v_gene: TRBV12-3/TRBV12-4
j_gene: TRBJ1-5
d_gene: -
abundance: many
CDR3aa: CASSNRWGGAQHF
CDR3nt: TGTGCCAGCAGTAACAGGTGGGGGGGAGCCCAGCATTTT

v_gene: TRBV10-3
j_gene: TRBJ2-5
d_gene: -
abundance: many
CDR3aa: CAIRDLETQYF
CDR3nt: TGTGCCATACGGGATTTGGAGACCCAGTACTTC

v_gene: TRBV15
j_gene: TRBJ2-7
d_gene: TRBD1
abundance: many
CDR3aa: CATSRGIGTVSYEQYF
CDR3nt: TGTGCCACCAGCAGAGGGATAGGGACAGTTTCCTACGAGCAGTACTTC

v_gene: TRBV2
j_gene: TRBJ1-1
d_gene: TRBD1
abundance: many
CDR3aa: CASILDRDTEAFF
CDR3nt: TGTGCCAGCATTCTGGACAGGGACACTGAAGCTTTCTTT

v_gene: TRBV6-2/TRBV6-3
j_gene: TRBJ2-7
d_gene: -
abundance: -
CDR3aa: CASSYSASERVYEQYF
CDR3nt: TGTGCCAGCAGTTACTCGGCGTCCGAGCGGGTCTACGAGCAGTACTTC

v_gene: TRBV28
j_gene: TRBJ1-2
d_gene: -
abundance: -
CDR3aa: CASSSPGAGGYTF
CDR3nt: TGTGCCAGCAGTTCCCCAGGGGCGGGTGGCTACACCTTC

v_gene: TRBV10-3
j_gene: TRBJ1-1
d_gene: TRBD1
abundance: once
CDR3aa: CAISGAGGTEAFF
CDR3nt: TGTGCCATCAGTGGTGCAGGGGGAACTGAAGCTTTCTTT

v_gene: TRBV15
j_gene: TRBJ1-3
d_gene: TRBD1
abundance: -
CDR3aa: CATSINRGDGNTIYF
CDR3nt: TGTGCCACCAGCATAAACAGGGGAGACGGAAACACCATATATTTT

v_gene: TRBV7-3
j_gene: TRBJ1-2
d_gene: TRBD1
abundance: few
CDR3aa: CASSLRRGDRDREYNYGYTF
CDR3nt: TGTGCCAGCAGCTTAAGGAGGGGGGACAGGGATCGGGAGTATAACTATGGCTACACCTTC

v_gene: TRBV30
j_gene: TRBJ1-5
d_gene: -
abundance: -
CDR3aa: CAWSVRGTARPQHF
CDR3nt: TGTGCCTGGAGTGTAAGGGGGACGGCGCGGCCCCAGCATTTT

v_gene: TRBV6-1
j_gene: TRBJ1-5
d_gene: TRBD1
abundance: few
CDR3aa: CASSPYDRGDQPQHF
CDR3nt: TGTGCCAGCAGTCCTTACGACAGGGGTGATCAGCCCCAGCATTTT

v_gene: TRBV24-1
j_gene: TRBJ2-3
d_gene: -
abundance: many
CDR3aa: CATSASRGFGTDTQYF
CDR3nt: TGTGCCACCAGTGCCTCGAGGGGGTTCGGCACAGATACGCAGTATTTT

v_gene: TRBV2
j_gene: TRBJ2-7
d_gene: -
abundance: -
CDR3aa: CASSLSRGYSYEQYF
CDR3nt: TGTGCCAGCAGTTTATCTAGAGGTTATAGCTACGAGCAGTACTTC